These 9 T cell receptor beta chains came from one sample sequenced in a study of neurological immune-mediated disorders. Stated time point: technical triplicate 2. From the 5' RACE reads, TCRdb called clonotypes with MiXCR, one entry per CDR3 protein. The sample includes more than 30,000 distinct CDR3 sequences, roughly 14% of them seen just once. The sequenced sample consisted of CD4+ T cells from blood. The receptors come from a female donor with HTLV-1-associated myelopathy (HAM/TSP).

This clonotype is classed as medium-sized. As DNA, the CDR3 is TGCAGCGTTGGTGACAGTCCTAACTATGGCTACACCTTC. Residues: CSVGDSPNYGYTF. The gene calls are TRBV29-1 and TRBJ1-2; D may be TRBD1 (5 bases). CDR3 length: 13 amino acids. V shed 4 bases and J shed 0 bases, with 9 bases lying between them. CDR1 and CDR2 (germline): SQVTM, ANQGSEA.

This clonotype was detected ten times or more. This chain links TRBV6-9 with TRBJ2-7; a possible D gene is TRBD1 (6 bases). The V end lost 2 bases, the J end lost 2 bases, and 16 bases lay between the germline ends. Germline V lookup: CDR1 MNHGY, CDR2 SVAAGI. The CDR3 consists of 16 residues. CDR3 sequence (DNA): TGTGCCAGCAGTTATATATCCCGGGACACTCCCTACGAGCAGTACTTC. It codes for CASSYISRDTPYEQYF.

The chain joins TRBV20-1 to TRBJ2-3; 9 bases match TRBD1. With V trimmed by 6 bases and J by 3 bases, 13 bases remained unmatched. The germline V gene encodes CDR1 DFQATT and CDR2 SNEGSKA (reference sequence). This CDR3 is 16 amino acids long. CDR3 DNA sequence: TGCAGTGCCACTATCGGACAGGGGTTTGGGACAGATACGCAGTATTTT. Protein product: CSATIGQGFGTDTQYF.

This clonotype was detected many times. V usage is TRBV20-1 and J usage is TRBJ2-7; D may be TRBD2 (6 bases). The CDR3 consists of 14 residues. V was cut by 3 bases and J by 3 bases, with 15 bases left in between. Germline V gene lookup returns CDR1 DFQATT and CDR2 SNEGSKA (reference sequence). CDR3: CSARRGLGNYEQYF. The DNA of the CDR3 is TGCAGTGCTAGGCGGGGTTTGGGGAACTACGAGCAGTACTTC.

The V gene is TRBV5-1, the J gene TRBJ2-1; 7 bases map to TRBD2. The CDR3 covers 14 residues. Germline V gene lookup returns CDR1 SGHRS and CDR2 YFSETQ. The ends lost 4 bases at V and 12 bases at J; junction bases unmatched: 13. The CDR3 DNA reads as TGCGCCAGCAGCCGGGGGGAAGTAGCAGATACGCAGTTCTTC. Residues: CASSRGEVADTQFF.

In its sample, this clonotype ranks as medium-sized. The chain couples TRBV29-1 to TRBJ2-3; 8 nucleotides agree with TRBD1. The CDR3 sequence is 14 residues long. CDR1 SQVTM and CDR2 ANQGSEA come from the germline V gene. Unmatched junction bases numbered 6, after V lost 4 bases and J lost 3 bases. The CDR3 loop is CSVVDRAGTDTQYF. In DNA, the CDR3 is TGCAGCGTTGTGGACAGGGCCGGAACAGATACGCAGTATTTT.

This clonotype was observed many times. The genes are TRBV7-8 and TRBJ2-3; D may be TRBD2 (6 bases). V was clipped by 2 bases and J by 4 bases, with 16 bases between them. CDR3 size: 16 residues. The germline CDR1 and CDR2 sequences are SGHVS and FQNEAQ. The CDR3 spells CASSLFGTLDADTQYF. The DNA for the CDR3 is TGTGCCAGCAGCTTATTCGGGACTCTCGACGCAGATACGCAGTATTTT.

This clonotype came up many times. The chain uses TRBV3-1 and TRBJ2-5, with TRBD2 matching over 13 bases. The CDR3 extends over 17 amino acids. The ends lost 0 bases at V and 3 bases at J; junction bases unmatched: 4. Germline V gives CDR1 LGHDT, CDR2 YNNKEL (reference sequence). The DNA for the CDR3 is TGTGCCAGCAGCCAAGATCTAACTAGCGGGAGGGAAGAGACCCAGTACTTC. Its translation: CASSQDLTSGREETQYF.

The rearrangement links TRBV12-3 or TRBV12-4 to TRBJ2-7; D perhaps matches TRBD2 (5 bases). With 7 bases removed from V and 5 bases from J, the gap between germline ends came to 15 bases. CDR3 size: 13 residues. The CDR3 spells CASIMRGFNEQYF. The CDR3 coding sequence is TGTGCCAGCATCATGCGAGGGTTTAACGAGCAGTACTTC.